This T cell receptor (beta chain) was sequenced in a study of T cells in Graves' hyperthyroidism and ophthalmopathy. This clonotype showed up many times. The V gene lost 2 bases and the J gene lost 0 bases, with 25 bases spanning the gap. Germline CDR1 LNHDA, CDR2 SQIVND (reference sequence). CDR3 length: 20 amino acids. TCR beta CDR3 regions were amplified from RNA. The HTBI set primed first-round TCR CDR3 RT-PCR. MiXCR, run by TCRdb on the multiplex PCR reads, gives a single entry per CDR3 protein. The data contain 640,000 or so distinct CDR3 sequences, under 15% of them singletons. The study based diagnoses on clinical symptoms, serum thyroxine and TRAb, thyroid ultrasound and orbital computed tomography.

The source of this sequence is a woman aged 35 to 49 with Graves' ophthalmopathy. The chain combines TRBV19 with TRBJ1-1, with D perhaps TRBD1 (6 bases). The sequencing sample was made of blood. This CDR3 reads CASSIYGSGGHGPLNTEAFF. DNA for the CDR3: TGTGCCAGTAGTATATATGGGTCGGGGGGACACGGACCACTGAACACTGAAGCTTTCTTT.